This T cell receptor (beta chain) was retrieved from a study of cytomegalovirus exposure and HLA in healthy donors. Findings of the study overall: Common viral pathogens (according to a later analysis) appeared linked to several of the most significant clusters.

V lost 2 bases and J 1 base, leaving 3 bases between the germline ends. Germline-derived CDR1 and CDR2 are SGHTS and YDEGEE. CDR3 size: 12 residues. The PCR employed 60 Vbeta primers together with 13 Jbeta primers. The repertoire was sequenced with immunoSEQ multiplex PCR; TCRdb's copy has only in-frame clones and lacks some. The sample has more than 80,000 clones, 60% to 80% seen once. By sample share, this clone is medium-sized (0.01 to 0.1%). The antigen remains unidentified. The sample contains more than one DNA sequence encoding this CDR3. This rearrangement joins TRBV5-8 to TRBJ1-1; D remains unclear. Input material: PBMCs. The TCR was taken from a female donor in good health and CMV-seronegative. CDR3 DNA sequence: TGTGCCAGCAGCTTACAGAACACTGAAGCTTTCTTT. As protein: CASSLQNTEAFF.